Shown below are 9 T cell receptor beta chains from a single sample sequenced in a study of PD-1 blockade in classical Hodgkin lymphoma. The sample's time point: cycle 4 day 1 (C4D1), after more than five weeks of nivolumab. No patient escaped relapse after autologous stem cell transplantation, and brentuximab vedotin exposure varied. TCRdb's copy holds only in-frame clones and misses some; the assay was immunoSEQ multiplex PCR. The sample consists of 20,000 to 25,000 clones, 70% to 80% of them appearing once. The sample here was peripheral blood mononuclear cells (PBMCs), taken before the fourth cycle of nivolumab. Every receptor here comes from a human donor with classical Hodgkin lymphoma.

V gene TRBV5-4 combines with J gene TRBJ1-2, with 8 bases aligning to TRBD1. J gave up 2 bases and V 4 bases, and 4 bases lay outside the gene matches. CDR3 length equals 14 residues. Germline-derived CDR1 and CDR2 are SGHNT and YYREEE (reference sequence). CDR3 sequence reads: CASSDRQGNYGYTF. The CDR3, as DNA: TGTGCCAGCAGCGACCGACAGGGGAACTATGGCTACACCTTC.

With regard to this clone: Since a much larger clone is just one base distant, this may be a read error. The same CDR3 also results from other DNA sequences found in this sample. The CDR3 spells CAWSGGTTEAFF. CDR3 sequence (DNA): TGTGCCTGGAGTGGTGGTACAACTGAAGCCTTCTTT. The gene calls are TRBV30 and TRBJ1-1; D gene ambiguous. The CDR3 is 12 amino acids. The germline gives CDR1 GTSNPN, CDR2 SVGIG (reference sequence).

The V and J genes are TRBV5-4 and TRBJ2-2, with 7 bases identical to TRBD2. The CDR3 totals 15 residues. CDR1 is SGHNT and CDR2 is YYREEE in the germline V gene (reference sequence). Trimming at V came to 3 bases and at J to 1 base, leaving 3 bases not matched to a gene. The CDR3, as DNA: TGTGCCAGCAGCTCGCCGGGGGGGAACACCGGGGAGCTGTTTTTT. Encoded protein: CASSSPGGNTGELFF.

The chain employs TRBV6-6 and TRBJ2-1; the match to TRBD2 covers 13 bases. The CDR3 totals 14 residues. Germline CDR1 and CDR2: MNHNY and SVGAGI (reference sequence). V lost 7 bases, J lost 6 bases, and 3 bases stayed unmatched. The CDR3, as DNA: TGTGCCAGCACCGGACTAGCGGGGGTCAATGAGCAGTTCTTC. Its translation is CASTGLAGVNEQFF.

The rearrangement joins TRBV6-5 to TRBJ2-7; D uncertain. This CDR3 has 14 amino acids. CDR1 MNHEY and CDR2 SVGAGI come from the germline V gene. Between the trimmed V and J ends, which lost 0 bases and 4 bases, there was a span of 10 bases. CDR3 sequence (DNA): TGTGCCAGCAGTTACTCCTCCCTCGGGTACGAGCAGTACTTC. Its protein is CASSYSSLGYEQYF.

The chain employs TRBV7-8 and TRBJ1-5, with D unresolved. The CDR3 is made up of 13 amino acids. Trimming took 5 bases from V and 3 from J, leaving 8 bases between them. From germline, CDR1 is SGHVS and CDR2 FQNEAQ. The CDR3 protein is CASSPGINQPQHF. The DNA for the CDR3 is TGTGCCAGCAGCCCCGGGATCAATCAGCCCCAGCATTTT.

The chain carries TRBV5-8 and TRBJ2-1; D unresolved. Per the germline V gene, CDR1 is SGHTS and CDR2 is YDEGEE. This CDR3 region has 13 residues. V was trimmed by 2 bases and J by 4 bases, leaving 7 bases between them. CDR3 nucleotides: TGTGCCAGCAGCTTAACTGGTTACAATGAGCAGTTCTTC. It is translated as CASSLTGYNEQFF.

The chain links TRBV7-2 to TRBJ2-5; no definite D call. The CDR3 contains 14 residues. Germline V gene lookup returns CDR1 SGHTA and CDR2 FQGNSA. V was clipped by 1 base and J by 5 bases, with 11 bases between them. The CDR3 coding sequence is TGTGCCAGCAGCTTAGTGGGGTTCGCGGAGACCCAGTACTTC. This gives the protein CASSLVGFAETQYF.

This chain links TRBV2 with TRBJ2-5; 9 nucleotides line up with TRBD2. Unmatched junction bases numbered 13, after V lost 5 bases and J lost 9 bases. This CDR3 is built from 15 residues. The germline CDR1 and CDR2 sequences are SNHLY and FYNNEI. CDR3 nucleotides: TGTGCCAGCAGTTATACCGGGACTAGCTTGGGGGCCCAGTACTTC. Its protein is CASSYTGTSLGAQYF.